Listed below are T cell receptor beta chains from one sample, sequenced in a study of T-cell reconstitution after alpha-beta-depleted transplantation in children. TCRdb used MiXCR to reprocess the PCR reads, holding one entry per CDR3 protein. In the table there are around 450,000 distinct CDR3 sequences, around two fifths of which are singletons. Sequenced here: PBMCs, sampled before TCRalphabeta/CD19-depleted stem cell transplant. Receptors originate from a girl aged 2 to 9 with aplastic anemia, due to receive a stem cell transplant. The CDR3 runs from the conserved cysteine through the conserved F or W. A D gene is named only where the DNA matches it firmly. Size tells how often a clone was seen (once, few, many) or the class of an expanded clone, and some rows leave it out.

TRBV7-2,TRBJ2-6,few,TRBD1,CASSWGQGRSGANVLTF,TGTGCCAGCAGCTGGGGACAGGGTAGATCTGGGGCCAACGTCCTGACTTTC
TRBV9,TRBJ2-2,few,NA,CASSVESGLQYTGELFF,TGTGCCAGCAGCGTAGAATCGGGTCTCCAATATACCGGGGAGCTGTTTTTT
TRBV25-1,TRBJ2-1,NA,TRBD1,CASSELSTGTGRGNEQFF,TGTGCCAGCAGTGAATTAAGCACTGGGACAGGGAGGGGCAATGAGCAGTTCTTC
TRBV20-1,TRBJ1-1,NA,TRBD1,CSDLTGGAGPEAFF,TGCAGTGACCTTACAGGGGGCGCCGGACCTGAAGCTTTCTTT
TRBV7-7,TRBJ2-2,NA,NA,CASSLEVGAGELFF,TGTGCCAGCAGCTTAGAAGTAGGGGCTGGGGAGCTGTTTTTT
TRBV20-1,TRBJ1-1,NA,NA,CSVGRDNEAFF,TGCAGTGTGGGAAGGGATAATGAAGCTTTCTTT
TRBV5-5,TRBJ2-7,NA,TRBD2,CASSFRGLAGGYEQYF,TGTGCCAGCAGCTTCCGGGGACTAGCGGGAGGGTACGAGCAGTACTTC
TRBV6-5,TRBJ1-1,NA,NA,CASSYLGIGTEAFF,TGTGCCAGCAGTTACTTAGGGATTGGGACTGAAGCTTTCTTT
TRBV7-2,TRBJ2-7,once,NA,CASSLLRGDYEQYF,TGTGCCAGCAGCCTTCTTCGGGGCGACTACGAGCAGTACTTC
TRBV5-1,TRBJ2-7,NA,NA,CASSSWGNIDEQYF,TGCGCCAGCAGCTCGTGGGGGAATATCGACGAGCAGTACTTC
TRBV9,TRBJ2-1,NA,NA,CASSVDGGGNEQFF,TGTGCCAGCAGCGTAGATGGGGGAGGAAATGAGCAGTTCTTC
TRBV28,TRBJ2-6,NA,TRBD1,CASSLGQGPPGANVLTF,TGTGCCAGCAGCCTGGGACAGGGGCCCCCTGGGGCCAACGTCCTGACTTTC
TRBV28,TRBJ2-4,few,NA,CASRGGGPPDIQYF,TGTGCCAGCAGGGGTGGAGGCCCCCCGGACATTCAGTACTTC
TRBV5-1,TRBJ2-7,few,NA,CASSLETGIHEQYF,TGCGCCAGCAGCTTGGAGACCGGAATCCACGAGCAGTACTTC
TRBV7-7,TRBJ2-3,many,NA,CASSLLGGPDTQYF,TGTGCTAGCAGCTTACTGGGGGGGCCAGATACGCAGTATTTT
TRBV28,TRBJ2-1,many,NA,CASSRSQGYEQFF,TGTGCCAGCAGTCGCTCACAGGGATATGAGCAGTTCTTC
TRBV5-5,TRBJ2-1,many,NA,CASTLLWSSYNEQFF,TGTGCCAGCACCCTCCTGTGGAGCTCCTACAATGAGCAGTTCTTC
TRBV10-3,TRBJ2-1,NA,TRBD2,CAISDSGGSYNEQFF,TGTGCCATCAGTGATAGCGGGGGCTCCTACAATGAGCAGTTCTTC
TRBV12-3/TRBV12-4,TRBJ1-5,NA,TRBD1,CASSLALARGVRYSNQPQHF,TGTGCCAGCAGTTTAGCGCTCGCCAGGGGGGTCCGGTATAGCAATCAGCCCCAGCATTTT
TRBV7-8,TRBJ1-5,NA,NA,CASSLTANQPQHF,TGTGCCAGCAGCCTGACAGCTAATCAGCCCCAGCATTTT
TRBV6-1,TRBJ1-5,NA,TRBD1,CASSGTDRGHQPQHF,TGTGCCAGCAGTGGAACTGACAGGGGGCATCAGCCCCAGCATTTT
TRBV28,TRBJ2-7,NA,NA,CASSLIRTAAYEQYF,TGTGCCAGCAGTTTAATCAGGACGGCAGCCTACGAGCAGTACTTC
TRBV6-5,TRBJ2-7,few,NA,CASSYVEGTYEQYF,TGTGCCAGCAGTTACGTGGAGGGCACCTACGAGCAGTACTTC
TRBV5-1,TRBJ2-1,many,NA,CASSLVSSPSNEQFF,TGCGCCAGCAGCTTGGTGTCCTCACCGTCCAATGAGCAGTTCTTC
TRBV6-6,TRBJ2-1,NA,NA,CASRAQGSEQFF,TGTGCCAGCAGAGCTCAGGGTTCTGAGCAGTTCTTC
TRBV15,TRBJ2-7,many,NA,CATSREKEVDEQYF,TGTGCCACCAGCAGAGAAAAGGAAGTTGACGAGCAGTACTTC
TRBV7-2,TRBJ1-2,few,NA,CASSLAGYRAGHDNYGYTF,TGTGCCAGCAGCTTAGCCGGATATAGGGCGGGACACGACAACTATGGCTACACCTTC
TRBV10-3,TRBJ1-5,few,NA,CAISESHGMQPQHF,TGTGCCATCAGTGAGTCGCATGGAATGCAGCCCCAGCATTTT
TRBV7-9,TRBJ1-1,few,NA,CASSLEIKAFF,TGTGCCAGCAGCCTAGAGATTAAAGCTTTCTTT
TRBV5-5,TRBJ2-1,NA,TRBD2,CASSLASGSFGSYNEQFF,TGTGCCAGCAGCTTGGCTAGCGGGAGTTTTGGGTCCTACAATGAGCAGTTCTTC
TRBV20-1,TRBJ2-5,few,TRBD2,CSARSGLGQETQYF,TGCAGTGCTAGATCGGGACTAGGACAAGAGACCCAGTACTTC
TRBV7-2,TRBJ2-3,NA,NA,CASSPGPSTDTQYF,TGTGCCAGCAGCCCGGGCCCCAGCACAGATACGCAGTATTTT
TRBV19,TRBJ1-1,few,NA,CASSIRGPPTEAFF,TGTGCCAGTAGTATCCGAGGGCCACCGACTGAAGCTTTCTTT
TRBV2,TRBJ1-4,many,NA,CASLKQFSTNEKLFF,TGTGCCAGCCTCAAACAGTTTTCAACTAATGAAAAACTGTTTTTT
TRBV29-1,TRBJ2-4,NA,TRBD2,CSGSLAGAKNIQYF,TGCAGCGGCTCGTTAGCGGGAGCCAAAAACATTCAGTACTTC
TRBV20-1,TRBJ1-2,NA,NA,CSADGPEPYGYTF,TGCAGTGCTGATGGACCGGAACCATATGGCTACACCTTC
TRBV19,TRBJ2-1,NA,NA,CASSIADYNEQFF,TGTGCCAGTAGTATCGCGGATTACAATGAGCAGTTCTTC
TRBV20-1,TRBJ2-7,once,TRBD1,CSATNPGTGGYEQYF,TGCAGTGCCACAAATCCCGGGACAGGGGGCTACGAGCAGTACTTC
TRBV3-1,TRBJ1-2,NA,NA,CASSQEGRFSGYTF,TGTGCCAGCAGCCAAGAGGGGAGGTTTTCTGGCTACACCTTC
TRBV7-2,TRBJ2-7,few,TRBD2,CASSVRPSGSYEQYF,TGTGCCAGCAGCGTTAGACCTAGCGGCTCCTACGAGCAGTACTTC
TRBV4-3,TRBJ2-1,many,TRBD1,CASSLNRGRNEQFF,TGCGCCAGCAGTCTAAACAGGGGGCGGAATGAGCAGTTCTTC
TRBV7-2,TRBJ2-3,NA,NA,CASSLGSGGTDTQYF,TGTGCCAGCAGCTTAGGCTCCGGGGGAACAGATACGCAGTATTTT
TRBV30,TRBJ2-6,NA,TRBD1,CAWTWDRIDYNNVLTF,TGTGCCTGGACTTGGGACAGGATAGATTACAACAACGTCCTGACTTTC